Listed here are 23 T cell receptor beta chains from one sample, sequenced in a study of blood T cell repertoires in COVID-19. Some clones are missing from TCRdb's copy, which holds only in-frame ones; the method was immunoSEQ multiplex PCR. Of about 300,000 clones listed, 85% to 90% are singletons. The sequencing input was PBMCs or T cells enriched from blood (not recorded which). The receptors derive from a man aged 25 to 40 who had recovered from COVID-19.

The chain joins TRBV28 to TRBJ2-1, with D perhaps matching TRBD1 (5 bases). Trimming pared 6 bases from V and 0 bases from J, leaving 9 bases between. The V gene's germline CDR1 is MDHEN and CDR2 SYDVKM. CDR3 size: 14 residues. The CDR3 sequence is CASSHRSSYNEQFF. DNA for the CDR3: TGTGCCAGCAGCCACAGGAGCTCCTACAATGAGCAGTTCTTC.

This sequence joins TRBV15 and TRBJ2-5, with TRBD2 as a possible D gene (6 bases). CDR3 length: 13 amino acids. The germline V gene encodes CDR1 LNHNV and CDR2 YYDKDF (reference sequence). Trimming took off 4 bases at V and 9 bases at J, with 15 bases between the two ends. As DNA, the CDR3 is TGTGCCACCAGCATCGGGATCTGGGGGGCCCAGTACTTC. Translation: CATSIGIWGAQYF.

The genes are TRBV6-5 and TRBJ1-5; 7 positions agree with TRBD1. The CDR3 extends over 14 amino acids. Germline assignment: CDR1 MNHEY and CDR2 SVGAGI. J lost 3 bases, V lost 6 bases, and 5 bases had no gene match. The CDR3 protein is CASSEGQLNQPQHF. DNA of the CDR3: TGTGCCAGCAGCGAGGGACAGCTCAATCAGCCCCAGCATTTT.

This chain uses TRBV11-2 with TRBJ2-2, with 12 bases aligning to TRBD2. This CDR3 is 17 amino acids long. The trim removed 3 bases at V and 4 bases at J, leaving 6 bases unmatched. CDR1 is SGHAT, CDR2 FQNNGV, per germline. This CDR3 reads CASSFRLAGEGTGELFF. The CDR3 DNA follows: TGTGCCAGCAGCTTCCGACTAGCGGGAGAGGGCACCGGGGAGCTGTTTTTT.

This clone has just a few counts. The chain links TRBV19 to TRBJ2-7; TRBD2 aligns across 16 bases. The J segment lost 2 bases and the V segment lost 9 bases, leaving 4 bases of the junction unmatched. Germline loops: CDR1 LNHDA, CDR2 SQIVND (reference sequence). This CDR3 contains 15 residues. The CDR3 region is CASGTSGRAPYEQYF. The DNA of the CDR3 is TGTGCCAGCGGGACTAGCGGGAGGGCCCCCTACGAGCAGTACTTC.

The CDR3 DNA is TGTGCCAGCAGCCAAGTATCCAGCGCGTCTAGCACAGATACGCAGTATTTT. Amino acids: CASSQVSSASSTDTQYF. The chain joins TRBV4-2 to TRBJ2-3; D is unresolved. CDR3 length: 17 residues. From germline, CDR1 is LGHNA and CDR2 YNFKEQ. Trimming cost V 1 base and J 0 bases, with 14 bases left between them.

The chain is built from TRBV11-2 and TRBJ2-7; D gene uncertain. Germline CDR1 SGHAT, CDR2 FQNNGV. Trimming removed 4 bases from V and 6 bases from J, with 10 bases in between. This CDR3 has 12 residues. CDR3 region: CASSSLRSEQYF. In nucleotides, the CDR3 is TGTGCCAGCAGCTCCCTTCGTAGCGAGCAGTACTTC.

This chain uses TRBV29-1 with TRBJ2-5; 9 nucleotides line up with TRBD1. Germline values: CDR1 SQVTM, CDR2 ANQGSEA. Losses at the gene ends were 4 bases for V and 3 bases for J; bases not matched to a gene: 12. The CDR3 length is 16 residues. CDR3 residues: CSVAGTGSGTKETQYF. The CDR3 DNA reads TGCAGCGTTGCCGGGACAGGGAGCGGGACTAAAGAGACCCAGTACTTC.

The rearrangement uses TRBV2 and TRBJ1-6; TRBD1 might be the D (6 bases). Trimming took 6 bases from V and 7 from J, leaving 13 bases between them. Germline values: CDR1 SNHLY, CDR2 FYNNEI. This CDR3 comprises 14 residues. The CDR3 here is CASSPDGQNSPLHF. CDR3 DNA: TGTGCCAGCAGCCCCGACGGACAGAATTCACCCCTCCACTTT.

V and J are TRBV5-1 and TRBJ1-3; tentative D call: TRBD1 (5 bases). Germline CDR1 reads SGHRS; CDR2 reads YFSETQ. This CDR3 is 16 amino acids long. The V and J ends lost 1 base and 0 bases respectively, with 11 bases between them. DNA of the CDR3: TGCGCCAGCAGCTTGTCGGGGGAAAGCTCTGGAAACACCATATATTTT. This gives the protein CASSLSGESSGNTIYF.

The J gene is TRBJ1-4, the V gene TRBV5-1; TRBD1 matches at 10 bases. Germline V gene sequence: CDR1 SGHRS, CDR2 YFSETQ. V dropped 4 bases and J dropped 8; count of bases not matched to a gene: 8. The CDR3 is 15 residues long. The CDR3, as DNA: TGCGCCAGCAGCACCTGGACAGGGGGGATAGAAAAACTGTTTTTT. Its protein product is CASSTWTGGIEKLFF.

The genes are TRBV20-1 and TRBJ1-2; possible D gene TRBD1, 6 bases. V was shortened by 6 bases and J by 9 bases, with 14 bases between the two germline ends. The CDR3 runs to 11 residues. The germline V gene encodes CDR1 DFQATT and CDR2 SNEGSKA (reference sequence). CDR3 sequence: CSAEQGGRYTF. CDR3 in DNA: TGCAGTGCAGAACAGGGTGGTCGCTACACCTTC.

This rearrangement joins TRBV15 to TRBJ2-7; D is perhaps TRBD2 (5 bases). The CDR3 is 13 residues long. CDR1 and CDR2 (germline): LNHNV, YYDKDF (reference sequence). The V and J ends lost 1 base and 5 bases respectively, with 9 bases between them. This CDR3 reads CATSRGGYDEQYF. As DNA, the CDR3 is TGTGCCACCAGCAGAGGAGGGTACGACGAGCAGTACTTC. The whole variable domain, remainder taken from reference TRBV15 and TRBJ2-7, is DAMVIQNPRYQVTQFGKPVTLSCSQTLNHNVMYWYQQKSSQAPKLLFHYYDKDFNNEADTPDNFQSRRPNTSFCFLDIRSPGLGDTAMYLCATSRGGYDEQYFGPGTRLTVT.

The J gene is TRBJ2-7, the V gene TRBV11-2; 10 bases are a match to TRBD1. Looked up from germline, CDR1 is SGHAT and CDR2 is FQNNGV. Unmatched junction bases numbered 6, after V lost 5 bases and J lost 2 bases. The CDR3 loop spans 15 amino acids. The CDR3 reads CASSTPGQGTYEQYF. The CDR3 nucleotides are TGTGCCAGCAGCACACCGGGACAGGGGACCTACGAGCAGTACTTC.

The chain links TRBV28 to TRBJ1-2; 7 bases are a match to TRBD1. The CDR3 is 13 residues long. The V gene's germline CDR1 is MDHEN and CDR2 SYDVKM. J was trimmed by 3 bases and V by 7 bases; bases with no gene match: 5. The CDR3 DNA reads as TGTGCCAGCAACACCGGGACAGACTATGGCTACACCTTC. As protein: CASNTGTDYGYTF.

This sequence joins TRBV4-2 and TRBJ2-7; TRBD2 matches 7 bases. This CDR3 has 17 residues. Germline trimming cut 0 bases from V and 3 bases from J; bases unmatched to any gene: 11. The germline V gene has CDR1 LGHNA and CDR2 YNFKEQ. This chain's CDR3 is CASSQEGRLAAYYEQYF. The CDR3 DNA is TGTGCCAGCAGCCAAGAAGGACGGCTAGCGGCTTACTACGAGCAGTACTTC.

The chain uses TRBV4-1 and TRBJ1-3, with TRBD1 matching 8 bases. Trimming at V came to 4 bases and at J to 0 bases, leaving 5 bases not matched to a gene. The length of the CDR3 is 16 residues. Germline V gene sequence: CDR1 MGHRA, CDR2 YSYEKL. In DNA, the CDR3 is TGCGCCAGCAGCCGGGACAGGCACAACTCTGGAAACACCATATATTTT. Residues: CASSRDRHNSGNTIYF.

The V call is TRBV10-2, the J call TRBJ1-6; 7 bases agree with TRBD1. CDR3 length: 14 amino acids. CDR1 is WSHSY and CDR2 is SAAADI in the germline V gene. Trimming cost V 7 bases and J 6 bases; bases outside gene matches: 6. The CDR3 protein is CASTYRGVNSPLHF. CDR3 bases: TGCGCCAGCACTTACAGGGGTGTTAATTCACCCCTCCACTTT.

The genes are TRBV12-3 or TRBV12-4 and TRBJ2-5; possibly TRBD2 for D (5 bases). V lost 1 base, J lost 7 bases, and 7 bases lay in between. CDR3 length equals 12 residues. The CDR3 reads CASSLGAGTQYF. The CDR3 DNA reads TGTGCCAGCAGTTTAGGGGCGGGGACCCAGTACTTC.

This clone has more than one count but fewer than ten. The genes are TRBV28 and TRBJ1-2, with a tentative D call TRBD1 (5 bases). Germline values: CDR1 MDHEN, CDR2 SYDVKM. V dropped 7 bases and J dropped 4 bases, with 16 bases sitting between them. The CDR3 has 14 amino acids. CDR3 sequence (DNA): TGTGCCAGCACCCTCGGGGGGAAGGGCTATGGCTACACCTTC. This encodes CASTLGGKGYGYTF.

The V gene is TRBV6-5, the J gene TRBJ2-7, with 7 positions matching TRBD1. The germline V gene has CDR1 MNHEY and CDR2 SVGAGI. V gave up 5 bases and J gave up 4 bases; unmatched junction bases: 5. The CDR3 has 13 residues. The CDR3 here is CASSPGQQYEQYF. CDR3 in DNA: TGTGCCAGCAGTCCGGGACAGCAATACGAGCAGTACTTC.

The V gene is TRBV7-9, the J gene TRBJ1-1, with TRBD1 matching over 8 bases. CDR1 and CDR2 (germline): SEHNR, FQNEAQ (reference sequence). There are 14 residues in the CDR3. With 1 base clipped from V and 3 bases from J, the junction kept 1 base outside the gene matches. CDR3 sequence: CASSLGQGHTEAFF. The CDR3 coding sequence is TGTGCCAGCAGCTTAGGACAGGGGCACACTGAAGCTTTCTTT.

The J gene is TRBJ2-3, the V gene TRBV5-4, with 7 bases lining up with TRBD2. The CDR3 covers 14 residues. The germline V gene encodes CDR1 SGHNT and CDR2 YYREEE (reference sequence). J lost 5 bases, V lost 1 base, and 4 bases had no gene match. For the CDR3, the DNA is TGTGCCAGCAGCTTGCGGCTAGCGGTAGATACGCAGTATTTT. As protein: CASSLRLAVDTQYF.